Reported below is one TCR beta chain. In the source study's methods: Amplified reference gene primers provided the basis for estimating nucleated cell counts. The assay was immunoSEQ multiplex PCR, and TCRdb's table has in-frame clones only and misses some. V and J calls and clone size follow that table, whereas D and trimming were derived from the DNA. The table includes some 170,000 clones, roughly 87% detected once. The sample originates from a study of blood T cell repertoires in COVID-19. Study members were between about 18 and 95 years old and lived in 24 US regions. Each participant's cohort was designated according to participant-reported clinical history. Germline V gives CDR1 MNHNS, CDR2 SASEGT. V lost 3 bases to trimming and J lost 1 base, with 13 bases between them. The CDR3 runs 15 residues.

The chain is built from TRBV6-1 and TRBJ2-7; a possible D gene is TRBD2 (6 bases). This clonotype originated in a human donor with acute COVID-19. The donor label of this sample is uncertain. Sequencing input: PBMCs or T cells enriched from blood (not recorded which). CDR3 sequence (DNA): TGTGCCAGCAGTGAGCGGGGATTGGGGTCCTACGAGCAGTACTTC. Its protein is CASSERGLGSYEQYF.